These T cell receptor beta chains were read from a single sample in a study of identical twins. TCRdb used MiXCR to reprocess the 5' RACE reads, holding one entry per CDR3 protein. There are 450,000 or so distinct CDR3 sequences in the sample; approximately 15% occur only once, and approximately 1% lies in the top ten. These records were also assigned to another study, of yellow fever vaccine responses in identical twins.

The sample taken for sequencing was CD4+ T cells sorted from blood. Receptor source: a young woman in good health. CDR3s include the opening cysteine and the closing phenylalanine or tryptophan. The order of the fields is V gene, clone size, D gene, J gene, CDR3 DNA, CDR3 protein. The D gene is left open where the match is weak. Rows give clone size only sometimes, using once, few, many, or a class for an expanded clone.

>TRBV5-1|many|.|TRBJ1-1
TGCGCCAGCAGCCAAGGACGGGAGAACACTGAAGCTTTCTTT
CASSQGRENTEAFF
>TRBV7-9|few|.|TRBJ1-1
TGTGCCAGCAGCTTTGGGTCAGGGGTAAACACTGAAGCTTTCTTT
CASSFGSGVNTEAFF
>TRBV5-1|.|.|TRBJ1-4
TGCGCCAGCAGCTTGGTGGGGCAACTCGGGGAAAAACTGTTTTTT
CASSLVGQLGEKLFF
>TRBV10-3|few|TRBD1|TRBJ2-7
TGTGCCATCAGTGAGTCCGGACAGGGCTACGAGCAGTACTTC
CAISESGQGYEQYF
>TRBV7-8|few|.|TRBJ1-5
TGTGCCAGCAGCTTAGCAATCGGGACACCGCGCAATCAGCCCCAGCATTTT
CASSLAIGTPRNQPQHF
>TRBV5-1|.|.|TRBJ2-7
TGCGCCAGCAGCTCCAACTATAACTCCTACGAGCAGTACTTC
CASSSNYNSYEQYF
>TRBV18|.|.|TRBJ2-7
TGTGCCAGCTCACCAGTTGAGGAGGAGGAATCCGAGCAGTACTTC
CASSPVEEEESEQYF
>TRBV20-1|few|TRBD1|TRBJ2-7
TGCAGTGCCCCAGACAGGGGATTTACCTACGAGCAGTACTTC
CSAPDRGFTYEQYF
>TRBV4-3|.|.|TRBJ2-2
TGCGCCAGCAGCCAAGATGGGCTGTTCGGGGAGCTGTTTTTT
CASSQDGLFGELFF
>TRBV7-8|many|.|TRBJ2-2
TGTGCCAGCGGGACAACCCGGGTGCTGTTTTTT
CASGTTRVLFF
>TRBV20-1|.|.|TRBJ2-7
TGCAGTGCTACCGGTAATGACGAGCAGTACTTC
CSATGNDEQYF
>TRBV6-5|.|.|TRBJ2-2
TGTGCCAGCAGTTACTTCCAGGGAACCGGGGAGCTGTTTTTT
CASSYFQGTGELFF
>TRBV30|.|TRBD2|TRBJ2-3
TGTGCCTGGAGCGAGGGGGCGGGAGGGCCAGATACGCAGTATTTT
CAWSEGAGGPDTQYF
>TRBV6-1|.|.|TRBJ2-2
TGTGCCAGCAGTGACCCTAGGTTGAACACCGGGGAGCTGTTTTTT
CASSDPRLNTGELFF
>TRBV7-9|.|.|TRBJ2-1
TGTGCCAGCAGCACCTCCCCCATCACAACGGAATACAATGAGCAGTTCTTC
CASSTSPITTEYNEQFF
>TRBV6-6|.|.|TRBJ1-5
TGTGCCAGCAGTTACTCATCCGGGTTGAGCAATCAGCCCCAGCATTTT
CASSYSSGLSNQPQHF
>TRBV20-1|.|TRBD1|TRBJ1-5
TGCAGTGCCCTCGACAGGGGCGGCAATCAGCCCCAGCATTTT
CSALDRGGNQPQHF
>TRBV20-1|few|TRBD2|TRBJ2-1
TGCAGTGCTAGAGATAGCGGGGGTACCCTCTACAATGAGCAGTTCTTC
CSARDSGGTLYNEQFF
>TRBV6-2/TRBV6-3|many|.|TRBJ2-6
TGTGCCAGCAGTTACGCTGGGGCCAACGTCCTGACTTTC
CASSYAGANVLTF
>TRBV20-1|few|.|TRBJ1-4
TGCAGTGCTAAGAGGGGGACTAATGAAAAACTGTTTTTT
CSAKRGTNEKLFF
>TRBV7-2|.|TRBD2|TRBJ2-1
TGTGCCAGCAGCTTATTCGGCGGGAGTAGATACAATGAGCAGTTCTTC
CASSLFGGSRYNEQFF
>TRBV2|few|.|TRBJ1-5
TGTGCCAGCAGGCGGGGGGGCACGGGGTATCAGCCCCAGCATTTT
CASRRGGTGYQPQHF
>TRBV12-3/TRBV12-4|many|.|TRBJ2-6
TGTGCCAGCAGTTTCGGGGATGGGGCCAACGTCCTGACTTTC
CASSFGDGANVLTF
>TRBV9|.|TRBD1|TRBJ1-1
TGTGCCAGCAGCGTCACAGGGGCGGGGAACACTGAAGCTTTCTTT
CASSVTGAGNTEAFF
>TRBV7-8|few|TRBD2|TRBJ2-3
TGTGCCAGCAGCCCGTTAAGCGGGAAAAGCACAGATACGCAGTATTTT
CASSPLSGKSTDTQYF
>TRBV4-1|.|TRBD1|TRBJ2-4
TGCGCCAGCAGCCAGGTTACGACAGGGGGTCTTCACATTCAGTACTTC
CASSQVTTGGLHIQYF
>TRBV5-1|many|.|TRBJ1-1
TGCGCCAGCAGCTTTACACAGGGAGGAGTCACTGAAGCTTTCTTT
CASSFTQGGVTEAFF
>TRBV27|once|.|TRBJ2-2
TGTGCCAGCAGTGACGGAGGAATGGACACCGGGGAGCTGTTTTTT
CASSDGGMDTGELFF
>TRBV29-1|many|.|TRBJ1-5
TGCAGCGTTGTCACCCGGGGAGAAAATCAGCCCCAGCATTTT
CSVVTRGENQPQHF
>TRBV5-1|few|.|TRBJ2-7
TGCGCCAGCAGCTTGGCGGTTACCACCTACGAGCAGTACTTC
CASSLAVTTYEQYF
>TRBV2|many|TRBD2|TRBJ2-7
TGTGCCAGCAGGCGGGAGGGCGTTTACGAGCAGTACTTC
CASRREGVYEQYF
>TRBV15|few|TRBD2|TRBJ2-3
TGTGCCACCAGCGCAACCACCGGGGGGATGAATACGCAGTATTTT
CATSATTGGMNTQYF
>TRBV6-1|few|.|TRBJ1-4
TGTGCCAGCAGTGAAGCCCTCCAACAACGATTTGCAACTAATGAAAAACTGTTTTTT
CASSEALQQRFATNEKLFF
>TRBV5-1|many|.|TRBJ1-1
TGCGCCAGCAGCAACAGGGAGAACACTGAAGCTTTCTTT
CASSNRENTEAFF
>TRBV14|many|TRBD1|TRBJ2-7
TGTGCCAGCAGCCGATCTGGACAGGGGGCTTCCTACGAGCAGTACTTC
CASSRSGQGASYEQYF
>TRBV6-1|few|.|TRBJ2-5
TGTGCCAGCAGGGCCAGCGGAGGGAGGCAAGAGACCCAGTACTTC
CASRASGGRQETQYF
>TRBV28|.|.|TRBJ2-7
TGTGCCAGCACCCTACGGGTTCGGGACCACCTAAGATTC
CASTLRVRDHLRF
>TRBV7-2|few|.|TRBJ2-6
TGTGCCAGCACCCAGGGTCCGGGGTCCAACGTCCTGACTTTC
CASTQGPGSNVLTF
>TRBV7-6|.|TRBD1|TRBJ2-1
TGTGCCAGCAGCTACACCGACAGGGTGGGCTACAATGAGCAGTTCTTC
CASSYTDRVGYNEQFF
>TRBV6-2/TRBV6-3|.|TRBD1|TRBJ1-5
TGTGCCAGCTGGGACAGGGTTCATCAGCCCCAGCATTTT
CASWDRVHQPQHF
>TRBV3-1|.|.|TRBJ2-6
TGTGCCAGCAGCCCAAAAGGGGATTCTGGGGCCAACGTCCTGACTTTC
CASSPKGDSGANVLTF
>TRBV7-2|few|TRBD1|TRBJ2-3
TGTGCCAGCAGACCGGACAGGGGAGGAGGGGATACGCAGTATTTT
CASRPDRGGGDTQYF
>TRBV6-5|.|TRBD1|TRBJ2-5
TGTGCCAGCAGTTATACATCACCGGGACAGCAAGAGACCCAGTACTTC
CASSYTSPGQQETQYF
>TRBV2|.|.|TRBJ2-1
TGTGCCAGCAGTGACGGCGGGTTCAATGAGCAGTTCTTC
CASSDGGFNEQFF
>TRBV10-3|few|.|TRBJ1-4
TGTGCCGCCCGTCCGGGGAAGGGTGAAAAACTGTTTTTT
CAARPGKGEKLFF
>TRBV20-1|.|.|TRBJ1-2
TGCAGTGCGCCGCGGTCTGGGGATAACTATGGCTACACCTTC
CSAPRSGDNYGYTF
>TRBV12-3/TRBV12-4|many|.|TRBJ1-3
TGTGCCAGCACCTACGCAGCTGGAAACACCATATATTTT
CASTYAAGNTIYF
>TRBV6-1|.|TRBD1|TRBJ1-4
TGTGCCAGCACACGGACAGGGGGCATTGCTAATGAAAAACTGTTTTTT
CASTRTGGIANEKLFF
>TRBV29-1|many|TRBD1|TRBJ2-3
TGCAGCGTTGAGGCCACAGGGGGCGCATCAGATACGCAGTATTTT
CSVEATGGASDTQYF
>TRBV20-1|many|.|TRBJ2-2
TGCAGTGGAAGGGACACGAACACCGGGGAGCTGTTTTTT
CSGRDTNTGELFF
>TRBV29-1|.|.|TRBJ1-1
TGCAGCGTATCGGGGGGACACCTTTCGACTGAAGCTTTCTTT
CSVSGGHLSTEAFF
>TRBV28|few|.|TRBJ1-2
TGTGCCAGCAGTTTTTACCCCAACCGTAAGCCACACACTCCCATTACTAACTATGGCTACACCTTC
CASSFYPNRKPHTPITNYGYTF
>TRBV7-2|.|TRBD1|TRBJ1-4
TGTGCCGGGGGGGAGGGGGCCCGCGGTGAAAAACTGTTTTTT
CAGGEGARGEKLFF
>TRBV25-1|.|TRBD1|TRBJ2-2
TGTGCCAGCAGTGTGCGACAGGGAAGGAACACCGGGGAGCTGTTTTTT
CASSVRQGRNTGELFF
>TRBV5-6|.|.|TRBJ2-7
TGTGCCAGCAGCTTGGGACTAGACCTTTACGAGCAGTACTTC
CASSLGLDLYEQYF
>TRBV6-5|few|.|TRBJ2-5
TGTGCCAGCAGTTACTCTCCGGGACTGGTGAAAGAGACCCAGTACTTC
CASSYSPGLVKETQYF
>TRBV12-3/TRBV12-4|few|TRBD2|TRBJ2-1
TGTGCCAGCAGTCCCTTATTACCGGGACTAGTAAGAGAGCAGTTCTTC
CASSPLLPGLVREQFF
>TRBV10-3|.|TRBD1|TRBJ1-2
TGTGCCATGGGAACCGGGACAGGGGTCTATGGCTACACCTTC
CAMGTGTGVYGYTF